The next 16 T cell receptor beta chains were all read from a single sample in a study of OX40 agonist ivuxolimab in advanced cancers. TCRdb keeps only in-frame clones here, not all; method: immunoSEQ multiplex PCR. The table shows tens of thousands of clones, with roughly 86% occurring only once. Sequences were derived from CD4+ or CD8+ T cells sorted from blood, sampled in a trial of the OX40 agonist ivuxolimab. The receptors stem from an adult with an advanced solid tumor such as melanoma, head and neck, liver or kidney cancer.

The chain joins TRBV28 to TRBJ1-4; D might be TRBD1 (5 bases). Germline V gives CDR1 MDHEN, CDR2 SYDVKM. The germline V and J ends were trimmed by 5 bases and 6 bases, with 13 bases remaining between them. This CDR3 region has 14 residues. CDR3 DNA sequence: TGTGCCAGCAGTCTCGGGGGGGACTATGAAAAACTGTTTTTT. It specifies CASSLGGDYEKLFF. Complete variable domain (other parts from reference TRBV28 and TRBJ1-4): DVKVTQSSRYLVKRTGEKVFLECVQDMDHENMFWYRQDPGLGLRLIYFSYDVKMKEKGDIPEGYSVSREKKERFSLILESASTNQTSMYLCASSLGGDYEKLFFGSGTQLSVL.

The chain is built from TRBV10-1 and TRBJ2-7; TRBD1 aligns across 8 bases. Germline V gives CDR1 WNHNN, CDR2 SYGVQD (reference sequence). The CDR3 contains 14 residues. The junction had 11 bases not matched to a gene; V was cut back by 10 bases and J by 3 bases. The DNA for the CDR3 is TGCGCCACCGCGCCGGGACAGGACATCTACGAGCAGTACTTC. Translated: CATAPGQDIYEQYF.

The genes are TRBV21-1 and TRBJ2-5; whether TRBD1, the table's D call, matches the DNA was not checked. TRBV21-1 is described as a pseudogene. This CDR3 has 15 amino acids. CDR3 sequence: CASDIEQSYQETQYF. The CDR3 DNA is TGTGCCAGTGACATAGAACAATCTTACCAAGAGACCCAGTACTTC.

Only a few counts were recorded for this clone. J is TRBJ1-2 and V is TRBV10-2; D not certain. CDR1 is WSHSY and CDR2 is SAAADI in the germline V gene. Trimming stripped 2 bases from V and 3 bases from J, with 7 bases between. This CDR3 has 13 residues. CDR3 region: CASSEKTDYGYTF. In DNA form, the CDR3 reads TGCGCCAGCAGTGAGAAGACCGACTATGGCTACACCTTC.

The chain uses TRBV27 and TRBJ2-1; TRBD2 matches at 10 bases. CDR1 MNHEY and CDR2 SMNVEV come from the germline V gene (reference sequence). Unmatched junction bases numbered 10, after V lost 3 bases and J lost 8 bases. This CDR3 has 16 residues. CDR3 residues: CASSLASGSFLDEQFF. Here the CDR3 DNA reads TGTGCCAGCAGTTTGGCTAGCGGGAGTTTTCTTGATGAGCAGTTCTTC.

The chain recombines TRBV10-3 with TRBJ2-5; unclear D gene. The V end lost 0 bases, the J end lost 2 bases, and 7 bases lay between the germline ends. The CDR3 extends over 14 amino acids. Germline loops: CDR1 ENHRY, CDR2 SYGVKD. CDR3 sequence reads: CAISESGVQETQYF. The CDR3 coding sequence is TGTGCCATCAGTGAGTCTGGGGTTCAAGAGACCCAGTACTTC.

The chain couples TRBV5-1 to TRBJ1-4; D not certain. The CDR3 runs 17 residues. The V end was cut by 3 bases, the J end by 0 bases, with 15 bases between. Germline V gene sequence: CDR1 SGHRS, CDR2 YFSETQ. The CDR3 region has the DNA TGCGCCAGCAGCTCGGACGGATTATATGCAACTAATGAAAAACTGTTTTTT. Translation gives CASSSDGLYATNEKLFF.

The V gene is TRBV30, the J gene TRBJ2-7; 10 nucleotides line up with TRBD2. J was trimmed by 5 bases and V by 1 base; bases with no gene match: 8. CDR1 is GTSNPN, CDR2 SVGIG, per germline (reference sequence). The CDR3 consists of 15 residues. The CDR3 loop is CAWSGLAGGWDEQYF. In DNA, the CDR3 is TGTGCCTGGAGTGGATTAGCGGGAGGCTGGGACGAGCAGTACTTC.

The V call is TRBV10-1, the J call TRBJ2-1; D ambiguous. This CDR3 spans 16 amino acids. V lost 4 bases to trimming and J lost 4 bases, with 17 bases between them. CDR1 is WNHNN, CDR2 SYGVQD, per germline (reference sequence). Here the CDR3 reads CASSARLGRGYNEQFF. CDR3 sequence (DNA): TGCGCCAGCAGTGCCCGACTTGGCCGTGGGTACAATGAGCAGTTCTTC.

V gene TRBV7-9 combines with J gene TRBJ2-5; 10 bases line up with TRBD2. After removal of 0 bases from V and 1 base from J, the junction contained 2 bases not matched to a gene. Germline CDR1 reads SEHNR; CDR2 reads FQNEAQ (reference sequence). The CDR3 totals 16 residues. The DNA for the CDR3 is TGTGCCAGCAGCTTAGCGGGACTAGCGAGCCAAGAGACCCAGTACTTC. Protein sequence: CASSLAGLASQETQYF.

This clone was seen only a few times. CDR3 sequence: CASSPLGLATYNEQFF. The CDR3 DNA is TGTGCCAGCTCACCACTGGGACTAGCGACCTACAATGAGCAGTTCTTC. The V and J genes are TRBV18 and TRBJ2-1, with 10 bases matching TRBD2. CDR3 length equals 16 residues. CDR1 is KGHSH, CDR2 LQKENI, per germline. After removal of 1 base from V and 2 bases from J, the junction contained 2 bases not matched to a gene.

V gene TRBV6-1 combines with J gene TRBJ2-7; the D gene is possibly TRBD1 (5 bases). CDR3 size: 12 residues. Germline V lookup: CDR1 MNHNS, CDR2 SASEGT. V was cut by 5 bases and J by 3 bases, with 8 bases left in between. The CDR3 DNA reads TGTGCCAGCAGTACAGGATACTACGAGCAGTACTTC. Its translation is CASSTGYYEQYF.

This clone was observed once. Here the CDR3 DNA reads TGTGCCAGCAGCTTGGTGGGACAGAATTCCTACGAGCAGTACTTC. Protein: CASSLVGQNSYEQYF. V is TRBV5-6 and J is TRBJ2-7; 7 bases agree with TRBD1. V lost 0 bases to trimming and J lost 1 base; unmatched junction nucleotides: 4. This CDR3 comprises 15 residues. Per germline, CDR1 SGHDT and CDR2 YYEEEE.

This clone was observed a few times. V gene TRBV29-1 combines with J gene TRBJ1-1; D is unclear. This CDR3 is 12 amino acids long. V dropped 4 bases and J dropped 7 bases, with 13 bases sitting between them. The germline CDR1 and CDR2 sequences are SQVTM and ANQGSEA. The CDR3 sequence: CSVGSGKSEAFF. In DNA form, the CDR3 reads TGCAGCGTTGGTTCCGGGAAGAGTGAAGCTTTCTTT. Full variable domain (missing parts from reference TRBV29-1 and TRBJ1-1): SAVISQKPSRDICQRGTSLTIQCQVDSQVTMMFWYRQQPGQSLTLIATANQGSEATYESGFVIDKFPISRPNLTFSTLTVSNMSPEDSSIYLCSVGSGKSEAFFGQGTRLTVV.

The genes are TRBV7-9 and TRBJ1-5, with 7 bases lining up with TRBD1. The CDR3 extends over 16 amino acids. Losses at the gene ends were 5 bases for V and 3 bases for J; bases not matched to a gene: 10. Germline lookup yields CDR1 SEHNR and CDR2 FQNEAQ (reference sequence). In DNA, the CDR3 is TGTGCCAGCAGCATCTACAGGGGAGGGTACAATCAGCCCCAGCATTTT. Residues: CASSIYRGGYNQPQHF.

In this sample, this clone turned up once. This chain connects TRBV13 to TRBJ2-1; D is possibly TRBD2 (5 bases). There are 13 residues in the CDR3. Trimming removed 5 bases at V and 8 bases at J, with 13 bases between. CDR1 is PRHDT, CDR2 FYEKMQ, per germline (reference sequence). CDR3 DNA sequence: TGTGCCAGCAGCAGCCAACCGGAGGATGAGCAGTTCTTC. This sequence encodes CASSSQPEDEQFF.